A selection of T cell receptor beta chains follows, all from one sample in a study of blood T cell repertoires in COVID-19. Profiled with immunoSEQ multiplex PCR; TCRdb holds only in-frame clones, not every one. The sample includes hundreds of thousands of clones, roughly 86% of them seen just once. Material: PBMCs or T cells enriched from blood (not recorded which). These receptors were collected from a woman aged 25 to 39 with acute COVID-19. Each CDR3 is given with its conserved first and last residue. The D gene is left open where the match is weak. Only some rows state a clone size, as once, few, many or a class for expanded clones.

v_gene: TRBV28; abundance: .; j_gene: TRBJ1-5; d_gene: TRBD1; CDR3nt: TGTGCCAGCAGTTCCGACAGGGGATTGAATCAGCCCCAGCATTTT; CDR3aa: CASSSDRGLNQPQHF
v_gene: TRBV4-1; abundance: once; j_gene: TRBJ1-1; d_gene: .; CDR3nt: TGCGCCAGCAGCCCAGTGGTGAACACTGAAGCTTTCTTT; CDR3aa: CASSPVVNTEAFF
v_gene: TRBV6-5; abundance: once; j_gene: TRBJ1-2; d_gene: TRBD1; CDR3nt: TGTGCCAGCAGTTACGACAGGGGAAGAGATGGCTACACCTTC; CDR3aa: CASSYDRGRDGYTF
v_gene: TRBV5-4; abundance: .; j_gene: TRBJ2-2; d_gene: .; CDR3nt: TGTGCCAGCTCGAGACTAGACACCGGGGAGCTGTTTTTT; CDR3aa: CASSRLDTGELFF
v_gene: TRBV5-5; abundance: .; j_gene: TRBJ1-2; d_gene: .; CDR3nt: TGTGCCAGCAGCTTGGCAGGGGAAGATGGCTATGGCTACACCTTC; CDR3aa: CASSLAGEDGYGYTF
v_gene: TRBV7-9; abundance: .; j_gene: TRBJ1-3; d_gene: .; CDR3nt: TGTGCCAGCAGCTCGGACAGTACTGGAAACACCATATATTTT; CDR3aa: CASSSDSTGNTIYF
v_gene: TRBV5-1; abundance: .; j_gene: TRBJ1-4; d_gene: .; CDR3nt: TGCGCCAGCAGCGCAGATGGGGGGTTGGAAAAACTGTTTTTT; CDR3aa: CASSADGGLEKLFF
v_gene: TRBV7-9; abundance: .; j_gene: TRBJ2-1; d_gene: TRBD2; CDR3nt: TGTGCCAGCAGCTTAGCGTTCGGAATAGCGGGATACAATGAGCAGTTCTTC; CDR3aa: CASSLAFGIAGYNEQFF
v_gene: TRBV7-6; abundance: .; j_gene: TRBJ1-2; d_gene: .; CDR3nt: TGTGCCAGCAGCTTAGCAGGGGAAGGCTACACCTTC; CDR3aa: CASSLAGEGYTF
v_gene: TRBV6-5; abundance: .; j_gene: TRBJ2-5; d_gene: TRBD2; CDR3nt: TGTGCCAGCAGTCAACCGGGACTAGCGGCGACCCAGTACTTC; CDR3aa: CASSQPGLAATQYF
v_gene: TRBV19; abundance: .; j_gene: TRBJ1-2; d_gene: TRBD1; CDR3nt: TGTGCCAGTAGTCTCCGTCCCGGGACAGGGGGGGACTATGGCTACACCTTC; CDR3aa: CASSLRPGTGGDYGYTF